These 15 T cell receptor beta chains came from one sample sequenced in a study of T-cell memory formation after mild COVID-19. TCRdb called the 5' RACE reads again in MiXCR, with one record for every CDR3 protein. Here the sample spans about 300,000 distinct CDR3 sequences, 19% being singletons. The sample comprised PBMCs or a T cell subset sorted from them (not recorded which). The receptors originated from a man aged 18 to 29 who had mild COVID-19 (a few samples of this study predate the infection). Cell type and time point are not known.

The J gene is TRBJ2-1, the V gene TRBV10-1; 9 nucleotides line up with TRBD1. V dropped 4 bases and J dropped 8; count of bases not matched to a gene: 3. This CDR3 has 13 amino acids. Germline V gives CDR1 WNHNN, CDR2 SYGVQD (reference sequence). CDR3 in amino acids: CASSGDRDDEQFF. DNA of the CDR3: TGCGCCAGCAGTGGGGACAGGGATGATGAGCAGTTCTTC.

J is TRBJ1-5 and V is TRBV12-3 or TRBV12-4; the D gene is possibly TRBD1 (5 bases). The CDR3 runs 15 residues. The V end lost 2 bases, the J end lost 5 bases, and 13 bases lay between the germline ends. The CDR3 coding sequence is TGTGCCAGCAGTTTAAACGCAGGGTCTGATCAGCCCCAGCATTTT. It encodes CASSLNAGSDQPQHF.

This clonotype was detected only a few times. This chain's CDR3 is CASSQGVSSTDTQYF. The CDR3 region has the DNA TGTGCCAGCAGCCAAGGAGTTTCTAGCACAGATACGCAGTATTTT. The chain couples TRBV4-2 to TRBJ2-3; D is uncertain. V gave up 1 base and J gave up 0 bases, with 8 bases separating them. This CDR3 region has 15 residues. Germline V gene sequence: CDR1 LGHNA, CDR2 YNFKEQ.

V usage is TRBV10-3 and J usage is TRBJ2-3; the D gene is possibly TRBD2 (7 bases). Germline CDR1 is ENHRY and CDR2 is SYGVKD. The CDR3 is made up of 14 amino acids. Trimming took 2 bases from V and 7 from J, leaving 13 bases between them. CDR3 residues: CAISERGGVYTQYF. DNA for the CDR3: TGTGCCATCAGTGAGAGGGGGGGAGTATATACGCAGTATTTT.

The rearrangement uses TRBV28 and TRBJ1-3; D is possibly TRBD1 (6 bases). Germline V gene lookup returns CDR1 MDHEN and CDR2 SYDVKM. This CDR3 region has 14 residues. Trimming stripped 7 bases from V and 2 bases from J, with 12 bases between. CDR3 loop: CASTVGGTGNTIYF. The DNA of the CDR3 is TGTGCCAGCACCGTAGGGGGGACTGGAAACACCATATATTTT.

The chain carries TRBV6-5 and TRBJ2-7, with TRBD1 identical over 11 bases. This CDR3 is 14 amino acids long. V lost 6 bases, J lost 4 bases, and 5 bases stayed unmatched. Germline CDR1 is MNHEY and CDR2 is SVGAGI. The CDR3 region has the DNA TGTGCCAGCAGCCGGGACAGGGGGTTTTACGAGCAGTACTTC. Its translation: CASSRDRGFYEQYF.

This chain joins TRBV6-2 or TRBV6-3 and TRBJ2-1; D unclear. Germline CDR1 is MNHEY and CDR2 is SVGEGT. Trimming shortened V by 1 base and J by 7 bases, and 5 bases separated the two germline ends. The CDR3 length is 12 residues. CDR3 nucleotide sequence: TGTGCCAGCAGTTACTTCCGAAATGAGCAGTTCTTC. This gives the protein CASSYFRNEQFF.

This clonotype was picked up many times. The rearrangement links TRBV2 to TRBJ2-3; 15 bases line up with TRBD2. The trim removed 6 bases at V and 5 bases at J, leaving 12 bases unmatched. CDR1 SNHLY and CDR2 FYNNEI come from the germline V gene. There are 18 residues in the CDR3. The CDR3 sequence: CASRDRTSGGASRDTQYF. Written as DNA, the CDR3 is TGTGCCAGCAGGGATCGGACTAGCGGGGGGGCTTCACGAGATACGCAGTATTTT. Together with reference TRBV2 and TRBJ2-3, the CDR3 gives the full variable domain: EPEVTQTPSHQVTQMGQEVILRCVPISNHLYFYWYRQILGQKVEFLVSFYNNEISEKSEIFDDQFSVERPDGSNFTLKIRSTKLEDSAMYFCASRDRTSGGASRDTQYFGPGTRLTVL.

The CDR3 is CASSDRGLSSYEQYF. The CDR3 DNA follows: TGCGCCAGCAGCGACAGGGGGTTAAGCTCCTACGAGCAGTACTTC. The chain carries TRBV5-1 and TRBJ2-7, with 9 bases matching TRBD1. Trimming took 4 bases from V and 0 from J; bases not matched to a gene: 5. The CDR3 contains 15 residues. Germline V gene sequence: CDR1 SGHRS, CDR2 YFSETQ. Complete variable domain (other parts from reference TRBV5-1 and TRBJ2-7): KAGVTQTPRYLIKTRGQQVTLSCSPISGHRSVSWYQQTPGQGLQFLFEYFSETQRNKGNFPGRFSGRQFSNSRSEMNVSTLELGDSALYLCASSDRGLSSYEQYFGPGTRLTVT.

This CDR3 reads CATPRGGKWPQHF. The DNA for the CDR3 is TGTGCCACCCCACGGGGCGGCAAATGGCCCCAGCATTTT. This chain links TRBV21-1 with TRBJ1-5; the table assigns TRBD1, which was not confirmed against the DNA. TRBV21-1 is given as a pseudogene. The CDR3 is made up of 13 amino acids.

The rearrangement uses TRBV24-1 and TRBJ2-3; D call uncertain. This CDR3 spans 14 amino acids. Deletions cut 9 bases from V and 4 bases from J, with 16 bases between. Germline V gives CDR1 KGHDR, CDR2 SFDVKD. This CDR3 reads CATDSGQSPDTQYF. CDR3 in DNA: TGTGCCACCGATTCGGGCCAATCCCCAGATACGCAGTATTTT.

In this sample, this clonotype turned up a few times. The rearrangement links TRBV20-1 to TRBJ1-6, with D possibly being TRBD1 (5 bases). V was trimmed by 3 bases and J by 10 bases, leaving 19 bases between them. Germline loops: CDR1 DFQATT, CDR2 SNEGSKA (reference sequence). CDR3 size: 15 residues. The CDR3 coding sequence is TGCAGTGCTAGTCCCGGGACCGAGTCTCTATCACCCCTCCACTTT. The encoded protein is CSASPGTESLSPLHF.

This clonotype was detected only a few times. V is TRBV4-1 and J is TRBJ1-5; TRBD1 aligns across 9 bases. In germline, CDR1 is MGHRA, CDR2 YSYEKL. The V gene end was trimmed by 3 bases and the J gene end by 5 bases; junction bases not matched to a gene: 8. The CDR3 covers 16 residues. CDR3 nucleotide sequence: TGCGCCAGCAGCCACCCCGGGGGACAGGGACATCAGCCCCAGCATTTT. Protein: CASSHPGGQGHQPQHF.

In regard to this clonotype: A clone one base away is much larger, so this may be a read error. This sequence joins TRBV11-2 and TRBJ2-1; D is ambiguous. The V end was cut by 5 bases, the J end by 7 bases, with 3 bases between. The CDR3 is 10 amino acids. Germline V lookup: CDR1 SGHAT, CDR2 FQNNGV. The CDR3 DNA is TGTGCCAGCAGCCAGAATGAGCAGTTCTTC. Protein sequence: CASSQNEQFF.

The chain recombines TRBV29-1 with TRBJ1-2; TRBD1 might be the D (6 bases). V was shortened by 5 bases and J by 7 bases, with 14 bases between the two germline ends. Germline assignment: CDR1 SQVTM and CDR2 ANQGSEA. This CDR3 has 12 residues. In DNA form, the CDR3 reads TGCAGCGTTCCCGGCAGGGGAAGTGGCTACACCTTC. It specifies CSVPGRGSGYTF.